What follows are 10 T cell receptor beta chains derived from one specimen sequenced in a study of molecular identifiers for immune sequencing clone quantification (dated by TCRdb to 2016 to 2018). The library was obtained by PCR. Sequencing took place on a NextSeq 500. In TCRdb, the public reads were trimmed at Q25 with fastp and aligned with MiXCR, with productive beta chains retained. Each CDR3 protein gets just one entry, which takes the most common genes and DNA from the rows behind it. The sample table holds over 550,000 distinct CDR3 sequences, of which 25% were seen once. The ten largest clones represent 0.78% of the sample. The sequenced sample was naive CD8+ T cells from blood, with Jurkat cell RNA spiked in. This sample's cell subset or site label indicates: FACS-sorted CD8+CD4-CCR7+CD45RA+ naive T cells. The receptors were sampled from a human donor in good health. Some libraries in this study had Jurkat cell RNA spiked in.

Only one count was recorded for this clonotype. Germline is not matched at one junction end, which may reflect a read error. The chain is built from TRBV12-3 or TRBV12-4 and TRBJ2-1; TRBD2 is a possible D gene (5 bases). The end of the DNA fits TRBJ2-7 better, so the J call may be wrong. CDR3 size: 13 residues. The CDR3 is CASSLASYNEQYF. The CDR3 DNA sequence: TGTGCCAGCAGTCTAGCTTCCTACAATGAGCAGTACTTC.

This clonotype appeared a few times. J is TRBJ2-3 and V is TRBV19, with D possibly being TRBD2 (5 bases). Germline V gives CDR1 LNHDA, CDR2 SQIVND (reference sequence). The CDR3 spans 17 residues. Trimming took 0 bases from V and 6 from J, leaving 19 bases between them. The CDR3 sequence is CASSIDFATIPGDTQYF. In DNA form, the CDR3 reads TGTGCCAGTAGTATAGATTTCGCGACTATTCCCGGCGATACGCAGTATTTT. The full variable domain, its missing parts supplied by reference TRBV19 and TRBJ2-3, is DGGITQSPKYLFRKEGQNVTLSCEQNLNHDAMYWYRQDPGQGLRLIYYSQIVNDFQKGDIAEGYSVSREKKESFPLTVTSAQKNPTAFYLCASSIDFATIPGDTQYFGPGTRLTVL.

A word on this clonotype: A much larger clone is a single base away; this may be a read error. The chain joins TRBV5-1 to TRBJ2-6; 7 bases agree with TRBD1. The CDR3 has 17 amino acids. Germline V gives CDR1 SGHRS, CDR2 YFSETQ. V gave up 5 bases and J gave up 0 bases; unmatched junction bases: 8. CDR3 region: CASRTGIISSGANVLTF. The CDR3 DNA is TGCGCCAGCAGGACAGGGATCATTTCCTCTGGGGCCAACGTCCTGACTTTC.

This clonotype was found many times. This chain joins TRBV6-2 or TRBV6-3 and TRBJ1-5; TRBD1 might be the D (5 bases). CDR3 size: 14 residues. CDR1 and CDR2 (germline): MNHEY, SVGEGT. V dropped 2 bases and J dropped 1 base, with 6 bases sitting between them. The DNA of the CDR3 is TGTGCCAGCAGTTACGGGGCGAGCAATCAGCCCCAGCATTTT. Its translation: CASSYGASNQPQHF.

Regarding this clonotype: A read error may be the cause here, since a much bigger clone is one base away. The chain has TRBV20-1 and TRBJ2-7, with TRBD1 matching 8 bases. The CDR3 runs 13 residues. CDR1 DFQATT and CDR2 SNEGSKA come from the germline V gene (reference sequence). The CDR3 is CSAKTGVGYEPYF. The CDR3 DNA reads as TGCAGTGCGAAGACAGGGGTGGGCTACGAGCCGTACTTC.

There are many counts of this clonotype. The chain is built from TRBV5-5 and TRBJ2-1; no firm D call. Germline V gives CDR1 SGHKS, CDR2 YYEKEE (reference sequence). CDR3 length: 12 amino acids. V dropped 3 bases and J dropped 6 bases, with 7 bases sitting between them. Here the CDR3 DNA reads TGTGCCAGCAGCTCCCAGGCCAATGAGCAGTTCTTC. It translates to CASSSQANEQFF.

As regards this clonotype: The junction and the germline gene differ at one end; a read error may be behind it. The rearrangement joins TRBV28 to TRBJ2-3; 8 bases fit TRBD2. Germline CDR1 MDHEN, CDR2 SYDVKM. The CDR3 spans 14 residues. CDR3: CASSLSGSVDTRYF. The CDR3 DNA reads as TGTGCCAGCAGTTTAAGCGGGAGTGTTGATACGCGGTATTTT.

On this clonotype itself: This may be a read error: a much more frequent sequence differs by one nucleotide. V gene TRBV5-1 combines with J gene TRBJ2-7, with D possibly TRBD1 on 5 matching bases. CDR1 and CDR2 from the germline V gene are SGHRS and YFSETQ. The ends were cut back, 4 bases at V and 2 bases at J, with 16 bases in the middle. The CDR3 length is 15 residues. The chain's CDR3 is CASSTDPTDTYEQYF. CDR3 nucleotide sequence: TGCGCCAGCAGCACCGACCCGACAGATACCTACGAGCAGTACTTC.

At least ten counts were recorded for this clonotype. The chain joins TRBV28 to TRBJ2-3; D may correspond to TRBD1 or TRBD2 (6 bases each). The germline V and J ends were trimmed by 6 bases and 6 bases, with 19 bases remaining between them. The CDR3 extends over 15 amino acids. CDR1 is MDHEN, CDR2 SYDVKM, per germline. This chain's CDR3 is CASSPGNRDSDTQYF. The CDR3 DNA follows: TGTGCCAGCAGCCCCGGGAACAGGGACTCGGATACGCAGTATTTT.

A word on this clonotype: A junction end diverges from the germline sequence, so it may reflect a read error. This chain connects TRBV19 to TRBJ2-2; D is possibly TRBD2 (5 bases). Germline CDR1 reads LNHDA; CDR2 reads SQIVND (reference sequence). CDR3 length: 15 amino acids. The CDR3 loop is CASSIASRGTGELYF. The CDR3 DNA sequence: TGTGCCAGTAGTATAGCGAGCCGTGGCACCGGGGAGCTGTATTTT.